This TCR beta chain was identified during a study of CD8 T cells in ankylosing spondylitis (TCRdb year 2017). Study-level background: To find TCR variants linked to disease, the study profiled T cell receptor beta repertoires in ankylosing spondylitis patients and healthy donors. The whole study cohort included over a hundred healthy donors and 25 ankylosing spondylitis patients. Samples of peripheral blood were taken, and for ankylosing spondylitis patients, synovial fluid was collected as well. On the study overall, not on this receptor specifically: A CD8+ phenotype was shown by the disease-linked clones, which were found at relatively low frequencies in peripheral blood. Blood from ankylosing spondylitis patients appeared to be characterized by a TCR beta motif composed of about eight highly homologous amino acid variants. Some motif variants were previously reported in synovial fluid and blood of reactive arthritis patients, suggesting common disease-initiation mechanisms. The disease-linked clones were reported as significantly enriched in matched synovial fluid samples from ankylosing spondylitis patients.

The reads were generated on an Illumina HiSeq 2500. Quantitative 5'-RACE with molecular barcodes was used to prepare TCR beta libraries. Per the authors' processing: Disease-linked TCR variants were identified with a new computational method built on a probabilistic model of VDJ rearrangement. The public sequencing data were trimmed at Q25 with fastp and processed into clonotypes with MiXCR by TCRdb, which kept only in-frame beta chains. Every entry covers one CDR3 protein and lists the most common genes and DNA from its rows. These V and J calls derive from TCRdb rather than the authors' analysis. This sample comprises tens of thousands of distinct CDR3 sequences, roughly 27% of them detected only once. 55% to 75% of the sample rests with the top ten. This clonotype was detected ten times or more. Its antigen target is currently unknown. Within one base of it there is no much larger clone, and no base qualities were kept.

Sequences SGHRS (CDR1) and YFSETQ (CDR2) are obtained from the germline V gene. V sheds 0 bases and J sheds 0 bases, leaving 14 bases between their ends. Inclusive of the bounding cysteine and phenylalanine, the CDR3 is 17 residues long. Just the 51-base CDR3 DNA is kept, in frame starting at base 1. The source material was blood, either unsorted or a sorted T cell fraction (not recorded which). The V and J segments used are TRBV5-1 and TRBJ2-3, with TRBD2 perhaps the D gene, on 6 matching bases. This sequence originates from a male donor with ankylosing spondylitis or in good health (not recorded which). The DNA reads as follows: TGCGCCAGCAGCTTGGGACTAGGAGAAACTAGCACAGATACGCAGTATTTT. This sequence encodes CASSLGLGETSTDTQYF. With the portions outside the CDR3 filled from the reference TRBV5-1 and TRBJ2-3 genes, the complete variable region becomes KAGVTQTPRYLIKTRGQQVTLSCSPISGHRSVSWYQQTPGQGLQFLFEYFSETQRNKGNFPGRFSGRQFSNSRSEMNVSTLELGDSALYLCASSLGLGETSTDTQYFGPGTRLTVL.